The 31 T cell receptor beta chains reported below all come from one sample, sequenced in a study of long-term antiretroviral therapy in people with HIV. An immunoSEQ assay, version v3.0, was performed at survey level. Assay: immunoSEQ multiplex PCR; the TCRdb copy retains only in-frame clones and omits some. Of around 25,000 clones in the sample, about 83% are singletons; the top ten hold approximately 4.8%. Sequencing used unsorted PBMCs, obtained 3 years after starting antiretroviral therapy. The source of these receptors is a man aged 18 to 29 with HIV.

The chain recombines TRBV6-1 with TRBJ2-7; D not resolved. Trimming removed 3 bases from V and 3 bases from J, with 15 bases in between. This CDR3 is built from 15 residues. Per the germline V gene, CDR1 is MNHNS and CDR2 is SASEGT. This CDR3 is CASSEAPSLLYEQYF. Here the CDR3 DNA reads TGTGCCAGCAGTGAGGCCCCGAGCCTTCTCTACGAGCAGTACTTC.

In DNA form, the CDR3 reads TGTGCCAGTTCGACAAGATCCGGACCTTACGAGCAGTACTTC. This codes for CASSTRSGPYEQYF. V usage is TRBV27 and J usage is TRBJ2-7; D is undetermined. V was trimmed by 9 bases and J by 4 bases, leaving 19 bases between them. Germline CDR1 reads MNHEY; CDR2 reads SMNVEV (reference sequence). This CDR3 contains 14 residues.

The V and J genes are TRBV18 and TRBJ1-5, with a tentative D call TRBD1 (5 bases). V gave up 3 bases and J gave up 5 bases, with 11 bases separating them. The CDR3 covers 14 residues. Germline values: CDR1 KGHSH, CDR2 LQKENI. The CDR3 DNA follows: TGTGCCAGCTCACCTCAGGGCTTGGATCAGCCCCAGCATTTT. This gives the protein CASSPQGLDQPQHF.

The chain is built from TRBV12-5 and TRBJ1-2, with 9 bases lining up with TRBD1. The J segment lost 0 bases and the V segment lost 2 bases, leaving 1 base of the junction unmatched. CDR3 size: 15 residues. Germline V gives CDR1 LGHNT, CDR2 FRNRAP. CDR3 coding DNA: TGTGCTAGTGGTTTGACAGGGGGCGCTAACTATGGCTACACCTTC. It specifies CASGLTGGANYGYTF.

This chain links TRBV2 with TRBJ2-5; 13 bases are shared with TRBD2. The junction had 7 bases not matched to a gene; V was cut back by 6 bases and J by 3 bases. CDR1 and CDR2 from the germline V gene are SNHLY and FYNNEI. CDR3 length equals 16 residues. CDR3 sequence reads: CASSHTSGGAEETQYF. The DNA of the CDR3 is TGTGCCAGCAGCCATACTAGCGGGGGGGCCGAAGAGACCCAGTACTTC. The entire variable domain, with the rest obtained from reference TRBV2 and TRBJ2-5, is as follows: EPEVTQTPSHQVTQMGQEVILRCVPISNHLYFYWYRQILGQKVEFLVSFYNNEISEKSEIFDDQFSVERPDGSNFTLKIRSTKLEDSAMYFCASSHTSGGAEETQYFGPGTRLLVL.

The chain combines TRBV6-5 with TRBJ1-5, with 9 bases matching TRBD1. V was clipped by 5 bases and J by 5 bases; unmatched bases: 7. The CDR3 length is 15 residues. From germline, CDR1 is MNHEY and CDR2 SVGAGI. The chain's CDR3 is CASSPTGGGYQPQHF. CDR3 sequence (DNA): TGTGCCAGCAGTCCTACAGGGGGCGGGTATCAGCCCCAGCATTTT.

The V and J genes are TRBV4-1 and TRBJ2-7; 11 bases fit TRBD1. Trimming at V came to 4 bases and at J to 3 bases, leaving 5 bases not matched to a gene. Per the germline V gene, CDR1 is MGHRA and CDR2 is YSYEKL. The CDR3 contains 15 residues. DNA for the CDR3: TGCGCCAGCAGCCCCGGACAGGGGGCGAACTACGAGCAGTACGTC. Encoded protein: CASSPGQGANYEQYV.

V and J are TRBV6-5 and TRBJ1-5, with D tentatively TRBD1 (6 bases). Germline loops: CDR1 MNHEY, CDR2 SVGAGI. This CDR3 is 13 amino acids long. V was clipped by 2 bases and J by 12 bases, with 14 bases between them. The CDR3, as DNA: TGTGCCAGCAGTTACGGTACAGGGACGGGCCAGCATTTT. Its protein is CASSYGTGTGQHF.

The chain is built from TRBV2 and TRBJ2-7, with 8 bases that match TRBD1. V gave up 8 bases and J gave up 3 bases; unmatched junction bases: 6. CDR3 size: 13 residues. The V gene's germline CDR1 is SNHLY and CDR2 FYNNEI. CDR3 sequence (DNA): TGTGCCAGCGGAAACACAGGGGGCTACGAGCAGTACTTC. It specifies CASGNTGGYEQYF. The full variable domain, its missing parts supplied by reference TRBV2 and TRBJ2-7, is EPEVTQTPSHQVTQMGQEVILRCVPISNHLYFYWYRQILGQKVEFLVSFYNNEISEKSEIFDDQFSVERPDGSNFTLKIRSTKLEDSAMYFCASGNTGGYEQYFGPGTRLTVT.

The rearrangement uses TRBV5-1 and TRBJ2-5; D remains ambiguous. The germline V and J ends were trimmed by 8 bases and 5 bases, with 7 bases remaining between them. Germline assignment: CDR1 SGHRS and CDR2 YFSETQ. The CDR3 runs to 10 residues. The CDR3 loop is CARRTETQYF. The CDR3 nucleotides are TGCGCCAGGAGAACCGAGACCCAGTACTTC. Full variable domain (outside the CDR3, taken from reference TRBV5-1 and TRBJ2-5): KAGVTQTPRYLIKTRGQQVTLSCSPISGHRSVSWYQQTPGQGLQFLFEYFSETQRNKGNFPGRFSGRQFSNSRSEMNVSTLELGDSALYLCARRTETQYFGPGTRLLVL.

In this sample, this clone turned up a few times. The CDR3 protein is CASSIGSNTGELFF. DNA of the CDR3: TGTGCCAGTAGTATCGGCTCGAACACCGGGGAGCTGTTTTTT. The rearrangement joins TRBV19 to TRBJ2-2; D is undetermined. V was clipped by 3 bases and J by 0 bases, with 5 bases between them. This CDR3 has 14 residues. CDR1 is LNHDA, CDR2 SQIVND, per germline (reference sequence).

This clone was seen once. The chain uses TRBV9 and TRBJ1-2; D gene unclear. There are 14 residues in the CDR3. Per the germline V gene, CDR1 is SGDLS and CDR2 is YYNGEE. V gave up 1 base and J gave up 3 bases, with 10 bases separating them. The CDR3 sequence is CASSVSGNDYGYTF. The CDR3 region has the DNA TGTGCCAGCAGCGTATCGGGGAATGACTATGGCTACACCTTC.

The J gene is TRBJ2-2, the V gene TRBV11-2; no reliable D call. V dropped 4 bases and J dropped 3 bases, with 3 bases sitting between them. The CDR3 is made up of 12 amino acids. Germline loops: CDR1 SGHAT, CDR2 FQNNGV. The CDR3 sequence is CASSYDTGELFF. The CDR3 DNA sequence: TGTGCCAGCAGCTACGACACCGGGGAGCTGTTTTTT.

The J gene is TRBJ2-5, the V gene TRBV5-1, with D tentatively TRBD1 or TRBD2 (5 bases each). Trimming removed 4 bases from V and 2 bases from J, with 15 bases in between. Germline V CDR1 and CDR2: SGHRS, YFSETQ. This CDR3 contains 15 residues. Written as DNA, the CDR3 is TGCGCCAGCAGCATGGGACCCGAGGGACAAGAGACCCAGTACTTC. This translates into CASSMGPEGQETQYF.

This clone is a singleton in its sample. This rearrangement joins TRBV11-2 to TRBJ2-1, with TRBD1 matching over 9 bases. Per germline, CDR1 SGHAT and CDR2 FQNNGV. Germline trimming cut 4 bases from V and 8 bases from J; bases unmatched to any gene: 12. The CDR3 is made up of 16 amino acids. CDR3 region: CASSSRGTGIRDEQFF. The CDR3 DNA is TGTGCCAGCAGCTCCCGAGGGACAGGGATAAGGGATGAGCAGTTCTTC.

The chain carries TRBV9 and TRBJ1-2; TRBD1 is a possible D gene (5 bases). The CDR3 extends over 16 amino acids. The germline V gene has CDR1 SGDLS and CDR2 YYNGEE. V was cut by 0 bases and J by 6 bases, with 18 bases left in between. CDR3 bases: TGTGCCAGCAGCGTAGGCAGGGAGATTGGGGAAGATGGCTACACCTTC. Its protein is CASSVGREIGEDGYTF.

In its sample, this clone was seen a few times. The genes are TRBV6-1 and TRBJ2-1; 7 bases are a match to TRBD1. The V segment lost 1 base and the J segment 5 bases; nucleotides outside the gene matches: 5. This CDR3 comprises 15 residues. From germline, CDR1 is MNHNS and CDR2 SASEGT. The CDR3 DNA is TGTGCCAGCAGTGAAGGTTGGGGACAGCACAATGAGCAGTTCTTC. Its translation is CASSEGWGQHNEQFF.

The rearrangement joins TRBV6-5 to TRBJ1-5, with D tentatively TRBD1 (5 bases). The CDR3 is 14 residues long. With 6 bases removed from V and 0 bases from J, the gap between germline ends came to 9 bases. Germline assignment: CDR1 MNHEY and CDR2 SVGAGI. In DNA form, the CDR3 reads TGTGCCAGCAGCTGGGGCGGTAGCAATCAGCCCCAGCATTTT. This encodes CASSWGGSNQPQHF.

The gene calls are TRBV19 and TRBJ1-6; unclear D gene. CDR1 is LNHDA and CDR2 is SQIVND in the germline V gene (reference sequence). The V gene lost 5 bases and the J gene lost 8 bases, with 4 bases spanning the gap. The CDR3 covers 11 residues. CDR3 nucleotide sequence: TGTGCCAGTAGTCAGGATTCACCCCTCCACTTT. Translation gives CASSQDSPLHF.

This clone occurred once. The CDR3 sequence: CASSYMAQGPLQTQYF. The DNA for the CDR3 is TGTGCCAGCAGTTACATGGCACAAGGCCCTTTACAGACCCAGTACTTC. The rearrangement uses TRBV6-5 and TRBJ2-5; D is undetermined. V was shortened by 2 bases and J by 6 bases, with 19 bases between the two germline ends. The CDR3 extends over 16 amino acids. Germline V CDR1 and CDR2: MNHEY, SVGAGI.

The chain is built from TRBV29-1 and TRBJ2-3; D is unresolved. Germline V gene sequence: CDR1 SQVTM, CDR2 ANQGSEA. The CDR3 is made up of 13 amino acids. V lost 5 bases to trimming and J lost 3 bases, with 12 bases between them. The CDR3 spells CSVKARFTDTQYF. CDR3 DNA: TGCAGCGTTAAAGCTAGGTTTACAGATACGCAGTATTTT.

This clone was seen a handful of times. CDR3: CASSLGQGTGNTIYF. The DNA for the CDR3 is TGCGCCAGCAGCTTGGGACAGGGGACTGGAAACACCATATATTTT. This chain uses TRBV5-1 with TRBJ1-3, with 8 bases identical to TRBD1. The germline V gene has CDR1 SGHRS and CDR2 YFSETQ. The V and J ends lost 0 bases and 2 bases, in that order; junction bases with no gene match: 1. CDR3 length equals 15 residues.

This clone has just one count. CDR3 sequence: CASSTASPYEQYF. As DNA, the CDR3 is TGTGCCAGCAGTACAGCCTCACCATACGAGCAGTACTTC. This chain links TRBV27 with TRBJ2-7; D is unclear. Germline assignment: CDR1 MNHEY and CDR2 SMNVEV (reference sequence). Trimming removed 5 bases at V and 4 bases at J, with 12 bases between. CDR3 length: 13 amino acids.

This clone has only a few counts. The chain links TRBV2 to TRBJ2-3, with 7 bases matching TRBD2. Trimming cost V 2 bases and J 8 bases; bases outside gene matches: 13. This CDR3 region has 16 residues. Germline V gives CDR1 SNHLY, CDR2 FYNNEI. Here the CDR3 DNA reads TGTGCCAGCAGTGAAAGGGAGCGGGGCCTATCGGCTACGCAGTATTTT. This encodes CASSERERGLSATQYF.

The J gene is TRBJ2-1, the V gene TRBV4-1, with D unclear. Germline loops: CDR1 MGHRA, CDR2 YSYEKL. This CDR3 is 13 amino acids long. With 2 bases removed from V and 4 bases from J, the gap between germline ends came to 6 bases. In DNA form, the CDR3 reads TGCGCCAGCAGCCAAAACATATACAATGAGCAGTTCTTC. It translates to CASSQNIYNEQFF.

J is TRBJ1-2 and V is TRBV28; D is possibly TRBD1 (6 bases). Germline values: CDR1 MDHEN, CDR2 SYDVKM. The CDR3 has 14 amino acids. V was clipped by 7 bases and J by 4 bases, with 16 bases between them. CDR3 coding DNA: TGTGCCAGCACCCTCTCGACAGGACTCTATGGCTACACCTTC. Translation: CASTLSTGLYGYTF.

A few counts support this clone. Here the CDR3 DNA reads TGTGCCAGCAGTTCCCTTAATTCACCCCTCCACTTT. Translating it yields CASSSLNSPLHF. The chain couples TRBV6-5 to TRBJ1-6; D not certain. V gave up 4 bases and J gave up 6 bases, with 4 bases separating them. This CDR3 is 12 amino acids long. The germline gives CDR1 MNHEY, CDR2 SVGAGI.

This chain connects TRBV28 to TRBJ1-5; D possibly corresponds to TRBD1 (6 bases). Looked up from germline, CDR1 is MDHEN and CDR2 is SYDVKM. Between the trimmed V and J ends, which lost 9 bases and 4 bases, there was a span of 10 bases. CDR3 size: 12 residues. The CDR3 nucleotides are TGTGCCAGTTTGAGGGGGAATCAGCCCCAGCATTTT. Translated, it gives CASLRGNQPQHF. Complete variable domain (other parts from reference TRBV28 and TRBJ1-5): DVKVTQSSRYLVKRTGEKVFLECVQDMDHENMFWYRQDPGLGLRLIYFSYDVKMKEKGDIPEGYSVSREKKERFSLILESASTNQTSMYLCASLRGNQPQHFGDGTRLSIL.

The CDR3 coding sequence is TGTGCCAGCAGCTTAGCGTATGAGCAGTTCTTC. Translated, it gives CASSLAYEQFF. V is TRBV7-9 and J is TRBJ2-1; D is unclear. The CDR3 sequence is 11 residues long. The germline V gene encodes CDR1 SEHNR and CDR2 FQNEAQ (reference sequence). V lost 0 bases and J 8 bases, leaving 2 bases between the germline ends.

V and J are TRBV7-8 and TRBJ2-2, with 7 bases lining up with TRBD2. V trimming: 5 bases; J trimming: 1 base; junction bases outside the gene matches: 7. This CDR3 has 16 residues. CDR1 SGHVS and CDR2 FQNEAQ come from the germline V gene. The CDR3: CASSPMGGQNTGELFF. CDR3 nucleotides: TGTGCCAGCAGCCCCATGGGAGGGCAGAACACCGGGGAGCTGTTTTTT.

The chain joins TRBV5-4 to TRBJ1-4, with unresolved D. V shed 0 bases and J shed 8 bases, with 8 bases lying between them. Per germline, CDR1 SGHNT and CDR2 YYREEE (reference sequence). This CDR3 comprises 13 residues. The CDR3 DNA is TGTGCCAGCAGCTTGGACCGAGAAGAAAAACTGTTTTTT. As protein: CASSLDREEKLFF.